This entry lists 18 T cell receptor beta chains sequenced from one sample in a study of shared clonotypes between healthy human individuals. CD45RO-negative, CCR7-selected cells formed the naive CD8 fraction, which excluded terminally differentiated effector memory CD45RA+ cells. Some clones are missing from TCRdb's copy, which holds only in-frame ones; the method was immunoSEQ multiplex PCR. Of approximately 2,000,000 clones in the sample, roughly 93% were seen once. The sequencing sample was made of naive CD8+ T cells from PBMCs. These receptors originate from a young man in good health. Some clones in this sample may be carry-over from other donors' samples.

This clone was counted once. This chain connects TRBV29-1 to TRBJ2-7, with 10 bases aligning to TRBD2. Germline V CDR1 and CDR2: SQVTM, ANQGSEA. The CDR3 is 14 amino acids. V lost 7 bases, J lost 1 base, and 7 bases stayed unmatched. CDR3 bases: TGCAGCGCTCGAGGACTAGCGGATTCCTACGAGCAGTACTTC. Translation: CSARGLADSYEQYF.

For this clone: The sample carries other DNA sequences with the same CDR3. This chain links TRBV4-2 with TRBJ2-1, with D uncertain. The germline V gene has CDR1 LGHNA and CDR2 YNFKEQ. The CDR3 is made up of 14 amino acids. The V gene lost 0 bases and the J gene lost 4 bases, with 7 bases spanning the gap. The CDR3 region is CASSQEGSYNEQFF. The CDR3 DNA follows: TGTGCCAGCAGCCAAGAGGGAAGTTACAATGAGCAGTTCTTC.

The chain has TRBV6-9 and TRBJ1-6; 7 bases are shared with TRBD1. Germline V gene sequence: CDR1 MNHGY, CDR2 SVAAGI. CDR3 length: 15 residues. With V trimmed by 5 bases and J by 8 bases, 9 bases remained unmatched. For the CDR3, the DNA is TGTGCCAGCAGTACGGACAGGCGGGGTGATTCACCCCTCCACTTT. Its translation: CASSTDRRGDSPLHF.

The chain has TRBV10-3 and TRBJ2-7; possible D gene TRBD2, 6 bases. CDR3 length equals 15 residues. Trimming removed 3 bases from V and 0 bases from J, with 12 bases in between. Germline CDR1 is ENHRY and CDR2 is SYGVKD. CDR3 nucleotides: TGTGCCATCAGTGAATGGGACTCAGGCTCCTACGAGCAGTACTTC. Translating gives CAISEWDSGSYEQYF.

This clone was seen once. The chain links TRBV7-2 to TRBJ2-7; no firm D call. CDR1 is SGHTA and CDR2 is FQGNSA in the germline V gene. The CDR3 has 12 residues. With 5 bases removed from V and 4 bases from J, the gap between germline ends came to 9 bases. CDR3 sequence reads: CASSKVGYEQYF. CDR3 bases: TGTGCCAGCAGCAAGGTCGGGTACGAGCAGTACTTC. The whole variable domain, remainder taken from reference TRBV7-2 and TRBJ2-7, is GAGVSQSPSNKVTEKGKDVELRCDPISGHTALYWYRQSLGQGLEFLIYFQGNSAPDKSGLPSDRFSAERTGGSVSTLTIQRTQQEDSAVYLCASSKVGYEQYFGPGTRLTVT.

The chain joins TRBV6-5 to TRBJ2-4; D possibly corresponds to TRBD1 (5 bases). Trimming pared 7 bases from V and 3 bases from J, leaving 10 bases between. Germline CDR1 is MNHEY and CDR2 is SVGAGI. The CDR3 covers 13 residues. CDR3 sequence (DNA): TGTGCCAGCACCCCTAGGGGCAAAAACATTCAGTACTTC. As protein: CASTPRGKNIQYF.

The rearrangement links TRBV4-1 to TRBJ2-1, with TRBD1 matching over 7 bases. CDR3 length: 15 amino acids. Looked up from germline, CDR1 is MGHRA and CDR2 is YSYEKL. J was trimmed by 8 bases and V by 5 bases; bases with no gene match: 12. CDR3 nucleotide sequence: TGCGCCAGCAGCGGGGACAGTCGACCGGGCGATGAGCAGTTCTTC. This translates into CASSGDSRPGDEQFF.

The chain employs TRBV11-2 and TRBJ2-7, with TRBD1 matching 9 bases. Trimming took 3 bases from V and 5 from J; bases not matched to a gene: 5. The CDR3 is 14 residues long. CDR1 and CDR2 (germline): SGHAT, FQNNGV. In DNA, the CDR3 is TGTGCCAGCAGCTTCCGGGACAGGGAACACGAGCAGTACTTC. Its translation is CASSFRDREHEQYF.

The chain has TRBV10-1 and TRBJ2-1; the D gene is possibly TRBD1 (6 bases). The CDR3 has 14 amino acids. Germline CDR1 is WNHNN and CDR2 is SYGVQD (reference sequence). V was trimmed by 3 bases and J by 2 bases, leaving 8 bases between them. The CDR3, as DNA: TGCGCCAGCAGTGAAGGGGGAGCCTACAATGAGCAGTTCTTC. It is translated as CASSEGGAYNEQFF.

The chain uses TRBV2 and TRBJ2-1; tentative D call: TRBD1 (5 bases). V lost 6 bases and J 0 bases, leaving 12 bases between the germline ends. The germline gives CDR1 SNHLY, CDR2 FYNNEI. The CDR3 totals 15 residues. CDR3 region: CASRLTGSSYNEQFF. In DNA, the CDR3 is TGTGCCAGCAGATTAACAGGAAGCTCCTACAATGAGCAGTTCTTC.

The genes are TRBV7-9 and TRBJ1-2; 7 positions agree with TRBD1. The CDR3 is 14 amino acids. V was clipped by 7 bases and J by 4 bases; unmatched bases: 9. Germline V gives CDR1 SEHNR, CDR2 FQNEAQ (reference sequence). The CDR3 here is CASTDGTAFYGYTF. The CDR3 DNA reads TGTGCCAGCACCGACGGGACAGCTTTCTATGGCTACACCTTC.

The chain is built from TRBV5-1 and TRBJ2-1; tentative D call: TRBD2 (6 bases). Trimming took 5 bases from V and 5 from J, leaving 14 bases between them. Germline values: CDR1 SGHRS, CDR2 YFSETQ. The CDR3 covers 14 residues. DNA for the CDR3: TGCGCCAGCAGAGAATGGGAGGTTCACAATGAGCAGTTCTTC. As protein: CASREWEVHNEQFF.

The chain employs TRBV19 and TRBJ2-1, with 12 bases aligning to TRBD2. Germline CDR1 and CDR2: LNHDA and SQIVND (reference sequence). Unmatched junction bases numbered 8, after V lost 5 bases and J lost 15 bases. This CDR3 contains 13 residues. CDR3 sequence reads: CASSARLAGVLFF. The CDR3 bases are TGTGCCAGTAGTGCCCGACTAGCGGGAGTTCTGTTCTTC.

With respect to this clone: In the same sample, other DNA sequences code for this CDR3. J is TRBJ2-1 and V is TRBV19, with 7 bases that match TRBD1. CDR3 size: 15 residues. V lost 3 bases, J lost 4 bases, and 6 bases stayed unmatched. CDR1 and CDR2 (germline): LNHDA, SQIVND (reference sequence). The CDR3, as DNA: TGTGCCAGTAGTATCCGGGACAGAGGATACAATGAGCAGTTCTTC. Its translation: CASSIRDRGYNEQFF.

This CDR3 reads CASSFLRQSGDAVPRETQYF. In DNA, the CDR3 is TGTGCCAGCAGTTTCCTTCGTCAATCCGGGGACGCGGTTCCTCGGGAGACCCAGTACTTC. This chain joins TRBV28 and TRBJ2-5, with D tentatively TRBD1 or TRBD2 (5 bases each). CDR3 size: 20 residues. Looked up from germline, CDR1 is MDHEN and CDR2 is SYDVKM. V dropped 3 bases and J dropped 5 bases, with 31 bases sitting between them. Together with reference TRBV28 and TRBJ2-5, the CDR3 gives the full variable domain: DVKVTQSSRYLVKRTGEKVFLECVQDMDHENMFWYRQDPGLGLRLIYFSYDVKMKEKGDIPEGYSVSREKKERFSLILESASTNQTSMYLCASSFLRQSGDAVPRETQYFGPGTRLLVL.

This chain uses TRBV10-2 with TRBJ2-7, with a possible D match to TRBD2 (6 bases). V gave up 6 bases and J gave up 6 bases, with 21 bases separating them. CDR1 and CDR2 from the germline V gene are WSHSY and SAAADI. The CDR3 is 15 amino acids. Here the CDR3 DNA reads TGCGCCAGCAGGGGCCCTGGGGTTCGGGGGTTCGAGCAGTACTTC. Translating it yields CASRGPGVRGFEQYF.

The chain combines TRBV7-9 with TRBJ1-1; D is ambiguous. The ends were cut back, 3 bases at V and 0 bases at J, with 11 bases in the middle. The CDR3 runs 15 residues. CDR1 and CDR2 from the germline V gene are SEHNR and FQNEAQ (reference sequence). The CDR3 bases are TGTGCCAGCAGCTTCCGGGGTGCTATGAACACTGAAGCTTTCTTT. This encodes CASSFRGAMNTEAFF.

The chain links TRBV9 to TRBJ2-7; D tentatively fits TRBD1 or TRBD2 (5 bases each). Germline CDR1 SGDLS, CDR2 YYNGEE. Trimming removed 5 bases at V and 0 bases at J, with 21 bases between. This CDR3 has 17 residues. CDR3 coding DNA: TGTGCCAGCAGAAAGGCCGGGGCGCACCCCTGCTCCTACGAGCAGTACTTC. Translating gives CASRKAGAHPCSYEQYF.